This TCR beta chain was sequenced during a study of cytomegalovirus exposure and HLA in healthy donors. Germline CDR1 and CDR2: WNHNN and SYGVQD (reference sequence). V lost 5 bases and J lost 6, with 11 bases in between. This CDR3 comprises 12 residues. Comment on this clone: Antigen: not known.

Regarding the study as a whole: The presence/absence work took it that sequencing depth was about the same across donors. Sequence variants that were highly shared formed a cluster that was likely a sequencing artifact. The classifier was said to identify cytomegalovirus status with high specificity and sensitivity.

With 60 Vbeta and 13 Jbeta primers, the PCR was carried out. TCRdb keeps only in-frame clones here, not all; method: immunoSEQ multiplex PCR. In the table there are about 200,000 clones, 65% to 80% of which are singletons. The V and J genes are TRBV10-1 and TRBJ2-7, with D possibly matching TRBD2 (5 bases). This TCR derives from a girl aged 2-10 years in good health and CMV-seronegative. Sequencing was carried out using PBMCs. The CDR3 DNA follows: TGCGCCAGCAGTCCTGACGGGGTCGAGCAGTACTTC. This gives the protein CASSPDGVEQYF.